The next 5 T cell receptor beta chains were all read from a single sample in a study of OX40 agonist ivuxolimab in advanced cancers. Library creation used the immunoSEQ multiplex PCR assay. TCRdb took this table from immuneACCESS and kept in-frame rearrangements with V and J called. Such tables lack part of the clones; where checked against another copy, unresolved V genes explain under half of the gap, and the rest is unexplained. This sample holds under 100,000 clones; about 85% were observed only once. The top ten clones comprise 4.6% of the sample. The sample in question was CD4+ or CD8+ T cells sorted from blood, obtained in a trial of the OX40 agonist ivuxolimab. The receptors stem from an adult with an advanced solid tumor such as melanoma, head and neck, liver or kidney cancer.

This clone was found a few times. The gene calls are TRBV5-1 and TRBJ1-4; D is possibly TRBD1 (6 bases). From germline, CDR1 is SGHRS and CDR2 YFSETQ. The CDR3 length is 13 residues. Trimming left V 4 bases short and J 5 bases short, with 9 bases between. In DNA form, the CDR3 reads TGCGCCAGCAGCCGTGGACAGAATGAAAAACTGTTTTTT. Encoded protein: CASSRGQNEKLFF.

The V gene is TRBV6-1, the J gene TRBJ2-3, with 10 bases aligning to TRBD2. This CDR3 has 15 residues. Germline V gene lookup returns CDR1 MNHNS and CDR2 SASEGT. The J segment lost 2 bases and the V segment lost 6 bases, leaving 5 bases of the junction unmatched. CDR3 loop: CASRTGLAVTDTQYF. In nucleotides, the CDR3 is TGTGCCAGCAGGACAGGACTAGCGGTCACAGATACGCAGTATTTT.

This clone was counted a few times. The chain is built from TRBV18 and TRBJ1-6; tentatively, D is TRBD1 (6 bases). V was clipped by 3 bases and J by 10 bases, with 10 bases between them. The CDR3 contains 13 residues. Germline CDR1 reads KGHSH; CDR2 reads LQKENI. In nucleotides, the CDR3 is TGTGCCAGCTCACCTGGTGGGGGCTCACCCCTCCACTTT. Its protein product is CASSPGGGSPLHF.

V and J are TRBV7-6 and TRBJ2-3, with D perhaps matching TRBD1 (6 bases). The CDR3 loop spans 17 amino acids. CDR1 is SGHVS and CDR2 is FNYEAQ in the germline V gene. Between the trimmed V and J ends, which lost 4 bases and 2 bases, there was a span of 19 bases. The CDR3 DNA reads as TGTGCCAGCAGCTCGGCCCCTACGGGACACAACACAGATACGCAGTATTTT. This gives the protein CASSSAPTGHNTDTQYF.

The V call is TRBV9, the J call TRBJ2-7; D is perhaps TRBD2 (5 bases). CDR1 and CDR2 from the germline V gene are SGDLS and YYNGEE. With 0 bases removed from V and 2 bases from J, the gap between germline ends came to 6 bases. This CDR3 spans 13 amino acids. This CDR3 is CASSVGLTYEQYF. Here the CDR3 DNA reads TGTGCCAGCAGCGTAGGACTAACCTACGAGCAGTACTTC.